These T cell receptor beta chains were read from a single sample in a study of cytomegalovirus exposure and HLA in healthy donors. Sequencing used immunoSEQ multiplex PCR; TCRdb keeps in-frame clones, though not all of them. The sample consists of 110,000 to 150,000 clones, about 10% of them appearing once. What was sequenced was PBMCs. Every receptor here comes from a man over 45 in good health and CMV-seronegative. Each CDR3 is given without its conserved first and last residue.

V gene,J gene,CDR3 length,CDR3 protein
TRBV15,TRBJ2-7,14,ATSLEVGGGTYEQY
TRBV5-1,TRBJ2-7,13,ASNLVGTGGDEQY
TRBV23-1,TRBJ2-4,15,ASSQSGRGLVKNIQY
TRBV30,TRBJ2-5,14,AWSLGASGTQETQY
TRBV7-9,TRBJ2-1,14,ASSPRGGSGYNEQF
TRBV29-1,TRBJ2-3,10,SVERGLDTQY
TRBV10-2,TRBJ1-2,13,ASSESRGGQYGYT
TRBV27,TRBJ1-5,13,ASSFLGQANQPQH
TRBV6-5,TRBJ2-1,12,ASSPRDIYNEQF
TRBV2,TRBJ1-2,13,ASSDSRRILDGYT
TRBV7-9,TRBJ2-1,12,ASTRSSPYNEQF
TRBV27,TRBJ2-7,12,ASSLFRGSYEQY
TRBV27,TRBJ1-4,12,ASSTPGGSEKLF
TRBV7-2,TRBJ2-2,13,ASSLGSMNTGELF
TRBV7-2,TRBJ2-3,17,ASSLEPGIAGGSSDTQY
TRBV5-1,TRBJ1-1,11,ASSTTGNTEAF
TRBV5-1,TRBJ2-7,14,ASSLKGPSGVYEQY
TRBV28,TRBJ1-1,14,ASSFAHRGANRGAF
TRBV27,TRBJ2-7,12,ASSLTGTRGEQY
TRBV6-5,TRBJ2-7,13,ASIKPGQGTYEQY
TRBV28,TRBJ1-2,14,ASSLTGGPRVNGYT
TRBV30,TRBJ2-1,13,AWSRPGTGGNEQF